The next 24 T cell receptor beta chains were all read from a single sample in a study of blood T cells in healthy people across ages. The second PCR ran roughly 6 to 11 cycles with a sample-barcoded 5' primer and J-beta primers. TCRdb passed the 5' RACE reads through MiXCR, listing each CDR3 protein once. The table includes 1.5 million to 2 million distinct CDR3 sequences, about 49% detected once. Material for sequencing was blood. These receptors were taken from a woman aged 40-49 years in good health.

CDR3 bases: TGTGCCAGCAGTTCCGGACCGTGGTATGGCTACACCTTC. Translated: CASSSGPWYGYTF. The chain is built from TRBV6-5 and TRBJ1-2; D not resolved. Germline-derived CDR1 and CDR2 are MNHEY and SVGAGI. The CDR3 contains 13 residues. V was pared by 4 bases and J by 5 bases, with 11 bases between.

This chain joins TRBV7-9 and TRBJ1-5, with TRBD1 as a possible D gene (5 bases). CDR3 size: 16 residues. CDR1 and CDR2 from the germline V gene are SEHNR and FQNEAQ (reference sequence). V was trimmed by 5 bases and J by 5 bases, leaving 19 bases between them. Here the CDR3 reads CASSLNGGIGDQPQHF. CDR3 bases: TGTGCCAGCAGCCTCAATGGGGGAATAGGGGATCAGCCCCAGCATTTT.

The V gene is TRBV28, the J gene TRBJ2-6; 7 bases line up with TRBD1. CDR3 size: 16 residues. Germline-derived CDR1 and CDR2 are MDHEN and SYDVKM. The V gene end was trimmed by 6 bases and the J gene end by 2 bases; junction bases not matched to a gene: 7. CDR3 nucleotides: TGTGCCAGCAGCTCCCTAACAGGGGCTGGGGCCAACGTCCTGACTTTC. Translated: CASSSLTGAGANVLTF.

The V and J genes are TRBV5-6 and TRBJ1-2; the match to TRBD1 covers 7 bases. Trimming at V came to 4 bases and at J to 0 bases, leaving 9 bases not matched to a gene. CDR3 length: 16 amino acids. Germline V lookup: CDR1 SGHDT, CDR2 YYEEEE. CDR3 sequence reads: CASSPDREGANYGYTF. The CDR3 nucleotides read TGTGCCAGCAGCCCCGACAGGGAAGGGGCTAACTATGGCTACACCTTC.

The table lists this clonotype with many counts. The rearrangement uses TRBV7-2 and TRBJ2-5, with 10 bases identical to TRBD1. This CDR3 region has 14 residues. Germline lookup yields CDR1 SGHTA and CDR2 FQGNSA. The V gene end was trimmed by 5 bases and the J gene end by 5 bases; junction bases not matched to a gene: 5. CDR3 nucleotides: TGTGCCAGCAGCACCGACAGGGGGCTGGAGACCCAGTACTTC. Translated: CASSTDRGLETQYF.

This clonotype was found many times. The rearrangement uses TRBV10-3 and TRBJ2-7, with TRBD1 identical over 9 bases. J gave up 1 base and V 0 bases, and 4 bases lay outside the gene matches. Germline CDR1 ENHRY, CDR2 SYGVKD. The CDR3 is made up of 16 amino acids. For the CDR3, the DNA is TGTGCCATCAGTGAGTCGAGACAGGGGGGATCCTACGAGCAGTACTTC. Protein sequence: CAISESRQGGSYEQYF.

This clonotype was seen more than once but under ten times. This chain joins TRBV20-1 and TRBJ2-7; no clear D gene. CDR3 length: 13 amino acids. Germline values: CDR1 DFQATT, CDR2 SNEGSKA (reference sequence). V shed 6 bases and J shed 0 bases, with 12 bases lying between them. In nucleotides, the CDR3 is TGCAGTGCCAAGGACCGGTTCTCCTACGAGCAGTACTTC. Translated, it gives CSAKDRFSYEQYF.

The chain joins TRBV2 to TRBJ1-6; D gene uncertain. The CDR3 sequence is 15 residues long. The V end lost 3 bases, the J end lost 6 bases, and 12 bases lay between the germline ends. Germline V gene lookup returns CDR1 SNHLY and CDR2 FYNNEI. This CDR3 reads CASSDTGVPNSPLHF. The CDR3 nucleotides read TGTGCCAGCAGTGATACTGGGGTCCCTAATTCACCCCTCCACTTT.

Concerning this clonotype: Its ends do not fully match the called genes, so a read error is possible. The chain has TRBV6-1 and TRBJ2-1; 7 positions match TRBD2. The CDR3 is made up of 19 amino acids. CDR1 MNHNS and CDR2 SASEGT come from the germline V gene. The CDR3 region is CASSIPNPIGLVRANGQFF. The DNA for the CDR3 is TGTGCCAGCAGTATCCCAAACCCTATTGGACTAGTTCGGGCCAATGGGCAGTTCTTC.

This chain uses TRBV6-1 with TRBJ2-3; the match to TRBD1 covers 7 bases. Germline CDR1 is MNHNS and CDR2 is SASEGT. This CDR3 region has 17 residues. Trimming cost V 5 bases and J 5 bases; bases outside gene matches: 16. CDR3 DNA: TGTGCCAGCAGTCGCAACTCAGGGGGTGGCATGAGAGATACGCAGTATTTT. Translating gives CASSRNSGGGMRDTQYF.

The chain recombines TRBV12-3 or TRBV12-4 with TRBJ2-7; 8 positions agree with TRBD1. The CDR3 extends over 16 amino acids. V was clipped by 2 bases and J by 5 bases; unmatched bases: 11. CDR3 in DNA: TGTGCCAGCAGTTTACCGGAGACAGGGGCGAGACACGAGCAGTACTTC. Its protein is CASSLPETGARHEQYF.

The chain combines TRBV5-1 with TRBJ2-1; 11 bases align to TRBD2. Germline V lookup: CDR1 SGHRS, CDR2 YFSETQ. The CDR3 has 17 residues. With 4 bases clipped from V and 3 bases from J, the junction kept 9 bases outside the gene matches. The CDR3 DNA reads TGCGCCAGCAGCAAGCTCACTAGCGGGGGTATCTACAATGAGCAGTTCTTC. Encoded protein: CASSKLTSGGIYNEQFF.

In this sample, this clonotype turned up a few times. The chain couples TRBV6-2 or TRBV6-3 to TRBJ2-5, with 7 bases that match TRBD1. The CDR3 length is 14 residues. Germline CDR1 is MNHEY and CDR2 is SVGEGT. V trimming: 7 bases; J trimming: 5 bases; junction bases outside the gene matches: 10. The CDR3 DNA reads TGTGCCAGCACCGTGGGACAGAATAGGGAGACCCAGTACTTC. As protein: CASTVGQNRETQYF.

This chain connects TRBV29-1 to TRBJ1-1, with a weak D call TRBD1 (6 bases). V shed 7 bases and J shed 8 bases, with 11 bases lying between them. The germline V gene has CDR1 SQVTM and CDR2 ANQGSEA. The CDR3 extends over 10 amino acids. DNA for the CDR3: TGCAGCGCGGGACAAGCCGAAGCTTTCTTT. Encoded protein: CSAGQAEAFF.

The chain uses TRBV11-2 and TRBJ2-7; maybe TRBD2 (6 bases). Germline V gives CDR1 SGHAT, CDR2 FQNNGV. The V end lost 3 bases, the J end lost 0 bases, and 15 bases lay between the germline ends. The CDR3 is 16 amino acids. The CDR3 bases are TGTGCCAGCAGCTTTTCGGAGGAGGGGTCCTCCTACGAGCAGTACTTC. It yields the protein CASSFSEEGSSYEQYF.

This chain joins TRBV29-1 and TRBJ1-4; possibly TRBD1 for D (5 bases). Trimming cost V 6 bases and J 1 base, with 12 bases left between them. This CDR3 has 14 residues. Germline V gene data show CDR1 as SQVTM and CDR2 as ANQGSEA. The CDR3 coding sequence is TGCAGCGTGGGAACAGGAAGAACTAATGAAAAACTGTTTTTT. Encoded protein: CSVGTGRTNEKLFF.

This sequence joins TRBV9 and TRBJ2-3; D not resolved. The CDR3 totals 15 residues. The V gene's germline CDR1 is SGDLS and CDR2 YYNGEE. The V and J ends lost 0 bases and 1 base respectively, with 9 bases between them. CDR3 amino acids: CASSVGNQGTDTQYF. In nucleotides, the CDR3 is TGTGCCAGCAGCGTAGGCAACCAGGGCACAGATACGCAGTATTTT.

This chain connects TRBV20-1 to TRBJ1-2; no reliable D call. The CDR3 is 15 residues long. The germline V gene encodes CDR1 DFQATT and CDR2 SNEGSKA (reference sequence). V gave up 0 bases and J gave up 4 bases, with 15 bases separating them. CDR3 DNA sequence: TGCAGTGCTAGAGATTTTATCGGGGATGTCTATGGCTACACCTTC. Amino acid sequence: CSARDFIGDVYGYTF.

CDR3 DNA sequence: TGTGCCAGCAGCCTACAAGTGGGACAGGGTTTTTATCAGCCCCAGCATTTT. Residues: CASSLQVGQGFYQPQHF. V is TRBV5-6 and J is TRBJ1-5; 9 bases are shared with TRBD1. The CDR3 is made up of 17 amino acids. CDR1 is SGHDT and CDR2 is YYEEEE in the germline V gene. V lost 4 bases, J lost 5 bases, and 13 bases stayed unmatched.

The V gene is TRBV9, the J gene TRBJ1-1, with 8 bases identical to TRBD1. The germline V gene encodes CDR1 SGDLS and CDR2 YYNGEE. The CDR3 covers 14 residues. With V trimmed by 6 bases and J by 1 base, 5 bases remained unmatched. DNA of the CDR3: TGTGCCAGCAAGGCCGGGACAGGGAACACTGAAGCTTTCTTT. It encodes CASKAGTGNTEAFF.

The chain uses TRBV20-1 and TRBJ1-2; D gene uncertain. The V gene lost 6 bases and the J gene lost 1 base, with 12 bases spanning the gap. The CDR3 loop spans 13 amino acids. CDR1 and CDR2 (germline): DFQATT, SNEGSKA (reference sequence). The CDR3 loop reads CSAPDRFNYGYTF. In DNA form, the CDR3 reads TGCAGTGCGCCTGACCGATTTAACTATGGCTACACCTTC.

CDR3 sequence reads: CASSFQSSGNTIYF. In DNA form, the CDR3 reads TGTGCCAGCAGCTTCCAATCTAGTGGAAACACCATATATTTT. The V and J genes are TRBV7-2 and TRBJ1-3; the D is unclear. The CDR3 is made up of 14 amino acids. Trimming shortened V by 3 bases and J by 3 bases, and 9 bases separated the two germline ends. Germline CDR1 reads SGHTA; CDR2 reads FQGNSA.

The chain uses TRBV7-9 and TRBJ1-1; 7 bases are a match to TRBD1. V was clipped by 2 bases and J by 4 bases; unmatched bases: 22. Germline assignment: CDR1 SEHNR and CDR2 FQNEAQ (reference sequence). The CDR3 contains 20 residues. The chain's CDR3 is CASSLSWAMGAGGMGTEAFF. In nucleotides, the CDR3 is TGTGCCAGCAGCTTATCTTGGGCCATGGGGGCAGGGGGAATGGGCACTGAAGCTTTCTTT.

Remarks on this clonotype: Compared with germline, one end of the junction differs, possibly owing to a read error. This chain connects TRBV4-2 to TRBJ2-3; 9 positions match TRBD2. Germline CDR1 and CDR2: LGHNA and YNFKEQ. CDR3 length: 17 residues. The CDR3 protein is CARSQVVSGGSEDTQYF. As DNA, the CDR3 is TGTGCCCGCAGCCAAGTAGTCAGCGGGGGGTCAGAAGATACGCAGTATTTT.